The 20 T cell receptor beta chains presented below share a single source sample, sequenced in a study of shared clonotypes between healthy human individuals (dated by TCRdb to 2020 to 2022). The library was prepared using the immunoSEQ multiplex PCR assay. TCRdb limited this immuneACCESS table to in-frame rearrangements with V and J called. A share of clones is missing; checked studies link under half to unresolved V genes, and the rest is unexplained. Recorded for this sample are 2.3 million or so clones; approximately 95% of them occurred a single time. The ten largest clones add up to 0.3% to 0.4% of the sample. What was sequenced was naive CD4+ T cells from PBMCs. The cell subset or site label corresponds to: CD45RA+ positively selected. The receptors stem from a man aged 18 to 29 in good health. Some clones in this sample may be carry-over from other donors' samples.

The chain couples TRBV5-1 to TRBJ2-5; D may be TRBD1 (5 bases). Trimming took 0 bases from V and 1 from J, leaving 13 bases between them. This CDR3 comprises 16 residues. In germline, CDR1 is SGHRS, CDR2 YFSETQ. In nucleotides, the CDR3 is TGCGCCAGCAGCTTGGATAGGGGCTACTTCCAAGAGACCCAGTACTTC. Residues: CASSLDRGYFQETQYF.

The rearrangement uses TRBV7-3 and TRBJ2-3, with TRBD1 identical over 9 bases. Germline CDR1 and CDR2: SGHTA and FQGTGA. V dropped 3 bases and J dropped 1; count of bases not matched to a gene: 5. CDR3 length: 16 amino acids. The CDR3 sequence is CASSFNRDRGTDTQYF. In DNA, the CDR3 is TGTGCCAGCAGCTTCAACCGGGACAGGGGCACAGATACGCAGTATTTT.

This clone is a singleton in its sample. The rearrangement links TRBV30 to TRBJ2-7; perhaps D is TRBD1 or TRBD2 (5 bases each). This CDR3 region has 13 residues. Germline V gene data show CDR1 as GTSNPN and CDR2 as SVGIG (reference sequence). The V and J ends lost 8 bases and 5 bases respectively, with 19 bases between them. CDR3 coding DNA: TGTGCCCGAGATGATAACCAGGGACACGAGCAGTACTTC. Encoded protein: CARDDNQGHEQYF.

The rearrangement uses TRBV7-8 and TRBJ2-2; the match to TRBD1 covers 7 bases. Germline assignment: CDR1 SGHVS and CDR2 FQNEAQ. This CDR3 is 15 amino acids long. The V segment lost 3 bases and the J segment 3 bases; nucleotides outside the gene matches: 4. The CDR3 DNA reads as TGTGCCAGCAGCTTTCGACAGGGAGACACCGGGGAGCTGTTTTTT. Its protein is CASSFRQGDTGELFF.

Notes on this clone: The sample contains more than one DNA sequence encoding this CDR3. J is TRBJ1-5 and V is TRBV28; D unclear. CDR1 and CDR2 from the germline V gene are MDHEN and SYDVKM. The CDR3 is made up of 13 amino acids. Trimming stripped 6 bases from V and 4 bases from J, with 10 bases between. CDR3 protein: CASSSTRNQPQHF. CDR3 nucleotide sequence: TGTGCCAGCAGCTCCACCCGGAATCAGCCCCAGCATTTT.

The rearrangement joins TRBV30 to TRBJ2-3, with no clear D. CDR1 GTSNPN and CDR2 SVGIG come from the germline V gene (reference sequence). This CDR3 contains 15 residues. V dropped 5 bases and J dropped 0 bases, with 15 bases sitting between them. Here the CDR3 DNA reads TGTGCCTGGGCCTGGGAAGGAACTAGCACAGATACGCAGTATTTT. Encoded protein: CAWAWEGTSTDTQYF.

V and J are TRBV7-9 and TRBJ1-2; 9 nucleotides match TRBD1. Germline V gives CDR1 SEHNR, CDR2 FQNEAQ (reference sequence). The CDR3 runs 13 residues. Trimming took 4 bases from V and 6 from J; bases not matched to a gene: 3. The CDR3 protein is CASSSQGADGYTF. In nucleotides, the CDR3 is TGTGCCAGCAGCTCACAGGGGGCGGATGGCTACACCTTC.

The V call is TRBV7-2, the J call TRBJ2-3; 7 nucleotides align to TRBD2. Germline CDR1 and CDR2: SGHTA and FQGNSA. Germline trimming cut 2 bases from V and 6 bases from J; bases unmatched to any gene: 8. CDR3 length equals 15 residues. The CDR3 nucleotides read TGTGCCAGCAGCTTAAACCCGGGAGGCCCCGATACGCAGTATTTT. Its translation is CASSLNPGGPDTQYF. The full variable domain, its missing parts supplied by reference TRBV7-2 and TRBJ2-3, is GAGVSQSPSNKVTEKGKDVELRCDPISGHTALYWYRQSLGQGLEFLIYFQGNSAPDKSGLPSDRFSAERTGGSVSTLTIQRTQQEDSAVYLCASSLNPGGPDTQYFGPGTRLTVL.

This chain connects TRBV6-1 to TRBJ1-2; D may be TRBD1 (6 bases). The CDR3 loop spans 13 amino acids. Germline V gene sequence: CDR1 MNHNS, CDR2 SASEGT. V lost 6 bases to trimming and J lost 4 bases, with 12 bases between them. CDR3 in DNA: TGTGCCAGCAGCAACAGGGTAGTCTATGGCTACACCTTC. Translated: CASSNRVVYGYTF.

The CDR3 coding sequence is TGTGCCAGCAGCTTCCTTGGGACTAGCGGGAGGCCCATCTACAATGAGCAGTTCTTC. Translated, it gives CASSFLGTSGRPIYNEQFF. The V gene is TRBV27, the J gene TRBJ2-1; 15 positions match TRBD2. After removal of 6 bases from V and 3 bases from J, the junction contained 12 bases not matched to a gene. The CDR3 sequence is 19 residues long. CDR1 and CDR2 (germline): MNHEY, SMNVEV (reference sequence).

The rearrangement uses TRBV5-4 and TRBJ2-2, with 10 bases fitting TRBD2. The CDR3 has 16 amino acids. V gave up 4 bases and J gave up 8 bases; unmatched junction bases: 11. Germline CDR1 is SGHNT and CDR2 is YYREEE (reference sequence). CDR3 sequence (DNA): TGTGCCAGCAGCCTAGGGTCTAGCGGGAGTCCTGGGGAGCTGTTTTTT. This sequence encodes CASSLGSSGSPGELFF.

The chain couples TRBV6-5 to TRBJ1-3; D gene ambiguous. Trimming took 6 bases from V and 2 from J, leaving 14 bases between them. Germline lookup yields CDR1 MNHEY and CDR2 SVGAGI. The CDR3 length is 15 residues. The CDR3 bases are TGTGCCAGCAGACCAAGAGGGTTCGCTGGAAACACCATATATTTT. Protein product: CASRPRGFAGNTIYF.

This clone was seen just once. Other nucleotide sequences in the sample specify the same CDR3. The chain recombines TRBV7-9 with TRBJ1-1; D gene unclear. The CDR3 spans 13 residues. Trimming stripped 5 bases from V and 1 base from J, with 8 bases between. Germline V CDR1 and CDR2: SEHNR, FQNEAQ (reference sequence). The CDR3 bases are TGTGCCAGCAGCACTACAAGGAACACTGAAGCTTTCTTT. Encoded protein: CASSTTRNTEAFF.

The table lists this clone with a count of one. The chain carries TRBV15 and TRBJ2-3; perhaps TRBD2 as D (5 bases). Trimming shortened V by 0 bases and J by 1 base, and 14 bases separated the two germline ends. The CDR3 sequence is 17 residues long. Germline V gene lookup returns CDR1 LNHNV and CDR2 YYDKDF (reference sequence). The CDR3 loop reads CATSRDWRFSGTDTQYF. The DNA for the CDR3 is TGTGCCACCAGCAGAGATTGGAGGTTTAGCGGCACAGATACGCAGTATTTT. The whole variable domain, filled in from reference TRBV15 and TRBJ2-3, reads DAMVIQNPRYQVTQFGKPVTLSCSQTLNHNVMYWYQQKSSQAPKLLFHYYDKDFNNEADTPDNFQSRRPNTSFCFLDIRSPGLGDTAMYLCATSRDWRFSGTDTQYFGPGTRLTVL.

The DNA for the CDR3 is TGTGCCAGTCGTCTGGGGGGACTAAACTATGGCTACACCTTC. Amino acids: CASRLGGLNYGYTF. V usage is TRBV27 and J usage is TRBJ1-2, with D possibly being TRBD1 (5 bases). Germline V CDR1 and CDR2: MNHEY, SMNVEV (reference sequence). The CDR3 has 14 amino acids. Trimming took 9 bases from V and 2 from J, leaving 16 bases between them.

The V call is TRBV30, the J call TRBJ1-2; TRBD1 matches 7 bases. CDR1 GTSNPN and CDR2 SVGIG come from the germline V gene (reference sequence). The CDR3 covers 14 residues. The trim removed 0 bases at V and 4 bases at J, leaving 5 bases unmatched. This CDR3 reads CAWSVKGAGYGYTF. CDR3 in DNA: TGTGCCTGGAGTGTTAAGGGGGCAGGCTATGGCTACACCTTC.

The genes are TRBV5-1 and TRBJ2-2; maybe TRBD2 (6 bases). With 2 bases removed from V and 4 bases from J, the gap between germline ends came to 12 bases. Germline V CDR1 and CDR2: SGHRS, YFSETQ. CDR3 length: 15 amino acids. CDR3 nucleotide sequence: TGCGCCAGCAGCTTTTTCGGGACTTTCACCGGGGAGCTGTTTTTT. It encodes CASSFFGTFTGELFF. Filled out from reference TRBV5-1 and TRBJ2-2, the complete variable domain reads KAGVTQTPRYLIKTRGQQVTLSCSPISGHRSVSWYQQTPGQGLQFLFEYFSETQRNKGNFPGRFSGRQFSNSRSEMNVSTLELGDSALYLCASSFFGTFTGELFFGEGSRLTVL.

In its sample, this clone was seen a few times. This rearrangement joins TRBV30 to TRBJ1-1; D uncertain. Trimming cost V 1 base and J 4 bases, with 10 bases left between them. The CDR3 contains 13 residues. Germline V gene data show CDR1 as GTSNPN and CDR2 as SVGIG (reference sequence). Here the CDR3 DNA reads TGTGCCTGGAGTGGAGAACAGAGCACTGAAGCTTTCTTT. Protein sequence: CAWSGEQSTEAFF.

The chain recombines TRBV28 with TRBJ1-2; D gene ambiguous. The CDR3 spans 11 residues. Between the trimmed V and J ends, which lost 2 bases and 7 bases, there was a span of 5 bases. Germline CDR1 reads MDHEN; CDR2 reads SYDVKM. The CDR3 sequence: CASSLDGGYTF. The DNA for the CDR3 is TGTGCCAGCAGTTTAGACGGTGGCTACACCTTC.

The chain employs TRBV30 and TRBJ2-5; D might be TRBD1 or TRBD2, each matching 7 bases. V was trimmed by 5 bases and J by 3 bases, leaving 13 bases between them. Germline assignment: CDR1 GTSNPN and CDR2 SVGIG (reference sequence). The CDR3 loop spans 13 amino acids. The CDR3 coding sequence is TGTGCCTGGGCGGGGGACAGAGAAGAGACCCAGTACTTC. Translating it yields CAWAGDREETQYF.